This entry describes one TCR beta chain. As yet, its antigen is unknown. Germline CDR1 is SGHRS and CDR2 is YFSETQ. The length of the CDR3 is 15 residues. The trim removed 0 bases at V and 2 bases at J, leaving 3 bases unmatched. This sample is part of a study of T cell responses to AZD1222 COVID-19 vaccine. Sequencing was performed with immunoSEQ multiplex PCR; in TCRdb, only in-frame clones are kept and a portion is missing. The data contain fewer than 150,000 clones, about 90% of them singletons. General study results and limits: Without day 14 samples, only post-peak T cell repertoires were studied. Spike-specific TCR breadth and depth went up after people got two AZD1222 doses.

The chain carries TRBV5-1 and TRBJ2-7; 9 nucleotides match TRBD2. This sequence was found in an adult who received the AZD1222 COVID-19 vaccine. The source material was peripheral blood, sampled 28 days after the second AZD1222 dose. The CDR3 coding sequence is TGCGCCAGCAGCTTGGAAGCGGGGGGACCCTACGAGCAGTACTTC. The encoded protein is CASSLEAGGPYEQYF.